This TCR beta chain is drawn from a study of T cell responses to AZD1222 COVID-19 vaccine (dated by TCRdb to the early 2020s). Context from the whole study: TCR sequencing covered 230 to 250 trial participants: 200 to 220 given two doses of AZD1222 and 26 given two doses of MenACWY control vaccine. Trial participants were enrolled by age into subgroups of 18-55, 56-69 and 70-plus years, and around 140, 26 and 57 TCR-sequenced participants, respectively, were included in these subgroups.

Concerning this clone itself: There is no known antigen for this receptor. No base quality information exists; no much larger clone differs at one position.

The CDR3 regions of human TCRbeta chains were analyzed by immunosequencing. Turning to the authors' computational methods: TCRs in the repertoires were compared against a reference library of SARS-CoV-2-specific TCRs that had been generated with the MIRA antigen-specificity platform. Breadth was defined as the fraction of unique TCRs that were SARS-CoV-2-associated, and depth was defined as the fraction of total T cells that were SARS-CoV-2-associated. Using the MIRA data, each spike-specific TCR was assigned both to the spike region to which the TCR was reactive and to a CD4 or CD8 class. Log10-transformed breadth and depth values were compared by one-way ANOVA with Sidak's multiple comparisons tests. Imported from immuneACCESS, the table was reduced by TCRdb to in-frame sequences with V and J called. These copies leave out some clones; in studies compared against another copy, an unresolved V gene accounts for under half, and the cause of the remainder is not known. V, J and clone size were drawn from that table, and D and trimming were deduced from the DNA. The sample includes just over 150,000 clones, with over 80% observed a single time. The top ten clones comprise about a tenth of the sample.

The time point label for this specimen denotes: about 28 days (+/-7) after the second vaccine dose. Because spike-specific TCR depth and breadth did not differ between the two schedules, AZD1222 recipients who got a second dose at roughly 4 weeks were pooled with those who got a second dose at roughly 12 weeks. Vaccinee samples came from UK trials COV001 and COV002, including a single-blind randomized controlled phase 2/3 trial of AZD1222 (ChAdOx1 nCoV-19) in healthy adults. For TCRbeta chain sequencing, PBMC samples from trial participants were taken at day 0 and at day 28 after the second dose. The paper's findings and limits, for the study overall: The 56-69-year group was small, and its depth increase did not reach significance, likely because of low power. Reportedly, almost half of the unique spike-specific TCRs recognized epitopes lying outside the regions that are mutated in the B.1.351 and B.1.1.7 variants. Conclusions about previously exposed vaccinees were limited because only a handful of AZD1222 recipients were SARS-CoV-2 seropositive at baseline. Because no samples from the day 14 peak response were available, repertoires could be characterized only after the peak T cell response. Participants were mostly white British, with more females than males. The authors suggested clonal diversity may have been underestimated. The whole spike protein was spanned by vaccine-associated CD4 TCRs, and dominant responses were seen in regions 160-218 and 743-854. After two AZD1222 doses, both the breadth and the depth of spike-specific TCRs were significantly higher than at day 0 and than in MenACWY recipients.

CDR1 and CDR2, looked up from the germline V gene, are SGHDT and YYEEEE. The CDR3 spans 15 residues, from the cysteine through the phenylalanine. Only the CDR3 DNA is retained, 45 bases long and in frame from the first base. Cut back by 0 bases and 5 bases, the V and J ends lie 11 bases apart. The material was peripheral blood, obtained 28 days after the second AZD1222 dose. The receptor comes from an adult who received the AZD1222 COVID-19 vaccine. Recombination linked TRBV5-6 to TRBJ1-4, with TRBD1 perhaps the D gene, on 5 matching bases. The DNA is as follows: TGTGCCAGCAGCTTGGAGTGGGACCCCAATGAAAAACTGTTTTTT. Its protein product is CASSLEWDPNEKLFF.